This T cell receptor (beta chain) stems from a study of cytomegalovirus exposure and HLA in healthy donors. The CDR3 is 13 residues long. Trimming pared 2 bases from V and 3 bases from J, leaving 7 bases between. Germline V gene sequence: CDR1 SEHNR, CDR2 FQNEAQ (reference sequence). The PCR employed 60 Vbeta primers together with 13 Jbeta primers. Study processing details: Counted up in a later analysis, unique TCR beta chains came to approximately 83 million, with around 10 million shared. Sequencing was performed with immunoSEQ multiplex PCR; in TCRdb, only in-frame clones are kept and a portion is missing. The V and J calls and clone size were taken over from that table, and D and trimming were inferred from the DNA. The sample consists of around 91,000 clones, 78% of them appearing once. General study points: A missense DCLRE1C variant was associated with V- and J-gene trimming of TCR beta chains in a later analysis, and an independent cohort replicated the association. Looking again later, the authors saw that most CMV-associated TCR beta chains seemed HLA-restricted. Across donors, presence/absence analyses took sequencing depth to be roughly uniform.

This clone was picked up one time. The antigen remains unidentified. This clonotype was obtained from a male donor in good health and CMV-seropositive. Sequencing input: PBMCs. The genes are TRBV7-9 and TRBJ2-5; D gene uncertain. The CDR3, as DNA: TGTGCCAGCAGCTTACCCCCAAAAGAGACCCAGTACTTC. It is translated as CASSLPPKETQYF.